This T cell receptor (beta chain) was captured by sequencing in a study of beta chain features in type 1 diabetes. As every portion of the isolated RNA was reverse transcribed, the sequencing read expressed TCRB transcripts. Each sample of naive, central memory or regulatory T cells had, on average, roughly 3.6 million reads. Clones were read by immunoSEQ multiplex PCR, and TCRdb kept only the in-frame ones, dropping some. The sample records about 900,000 clones, about 17% being singletons. The V gene's germline CDR1 is KGHSH and CDR2 LQKENI. Trimming left V 5 bases short and J 4 bases short, with 14 bases between. The CDR3 is made up of 14 amino acids. Study-level results: Cells carrying high TCR expression could end up over-represented when cDNA is sequenced.

Comment on this clone: No antigen is known for it.

Stem cell-like memory, regulatory, central memory and naive CD4+ cells were sorted via CD45RO/CCR7/CD25/CD127/CD95/CD27. Sorting produced populations that all topped 95% purity. The TCR sequence derives from a woman aged 18-35 years in good health. This chain links TRBV18 with TRBJ1-1; no firm D call. Sequencing input: naive CD4+ T cells from blood. This CDR3 is CASSLRREGTEAFF. CDR3 sequence (DNA): TGTGCCAGCTCATTGCGGCGGGAGGGCACTGAAGCTTTCTTT. Drawing the rest from reference TRBV18 and TRBJ1-1, the complete variable domain is NAGVMQNPRHLVRRRGQEARLRCSPMKGHSHVYWYRQLPEEGLKFMVYLQKENIIDESGMPKERFSAEFPKEGPSILRIQQVVRGDSAAYFCASSLRREGTEAFFGQGTRLTVV.